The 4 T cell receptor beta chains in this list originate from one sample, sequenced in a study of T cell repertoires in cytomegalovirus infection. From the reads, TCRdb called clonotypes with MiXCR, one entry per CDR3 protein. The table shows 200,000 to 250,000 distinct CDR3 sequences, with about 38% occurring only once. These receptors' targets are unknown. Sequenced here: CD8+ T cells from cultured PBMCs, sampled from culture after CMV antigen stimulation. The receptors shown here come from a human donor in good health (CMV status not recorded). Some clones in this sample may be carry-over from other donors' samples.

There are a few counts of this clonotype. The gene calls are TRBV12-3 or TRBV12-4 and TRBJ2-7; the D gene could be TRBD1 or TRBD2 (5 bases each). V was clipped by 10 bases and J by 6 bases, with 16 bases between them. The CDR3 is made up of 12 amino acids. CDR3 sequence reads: CATGPNRAEQYF. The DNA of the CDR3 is TGTGCCACGGGACCAAATAGGGCCGAGCAGTACTTC.

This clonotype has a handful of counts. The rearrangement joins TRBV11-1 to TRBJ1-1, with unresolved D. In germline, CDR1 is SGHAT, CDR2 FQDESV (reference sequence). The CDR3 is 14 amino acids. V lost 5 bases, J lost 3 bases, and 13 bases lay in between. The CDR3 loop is CASSHVSGDTEAFF. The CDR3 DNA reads TGTGCCAGCAGCCACGTTAGCGGGGACACTGAAGCTTTCTTT.

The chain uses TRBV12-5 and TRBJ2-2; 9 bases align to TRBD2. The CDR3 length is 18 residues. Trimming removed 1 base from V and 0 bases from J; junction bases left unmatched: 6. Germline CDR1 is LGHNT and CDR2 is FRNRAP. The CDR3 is CASGLELAGTANTGELFF. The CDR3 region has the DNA TGTGCTAGTGGTTTGGAACTAGCGGGTACAGCGAACACCGGGGAGCTGTTTTTT.

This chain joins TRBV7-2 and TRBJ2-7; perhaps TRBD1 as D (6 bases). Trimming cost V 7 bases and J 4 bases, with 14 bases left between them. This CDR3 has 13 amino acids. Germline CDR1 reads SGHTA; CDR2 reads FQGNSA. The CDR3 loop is CASTGAGAYEQYF. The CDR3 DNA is TGTGCCAGCACCGGGGCAGGGGCATACGAGCAGTACTTC.